The clone carrying this T cell receptor beta chain has a single count. CDR3 length equals 14 residues. Trimming shortened V by 5 bases and J by 0 bases, and 11 bases separated the two germline ends. Germline CDR1 and CDR2: SEHNR and FQNEAQ (reference sequence). These data are taken from a study of blood T cell repertoires in COVID-19. Overall study context: Acute and convalescent COVID-19 specimens originated in the United States, Italy and Spain. The cDNA or gDNA used as material had been derived from T cells, B-cell-depleted T cells, or PBMCs.

How the authors handled the data: Reference gene primer amplification gave nucleated cell count estimates. TCRdb's table, derived via immunoSEQ multiplex PCR, lists solely in-frame clones and lacks some. Clone size and V and J calls were adopted from that table, with D and trimming inferred from the DNA. The table has 60,000 to 70,000 clones, about 90% seen once. The chain has TRBV7-9 and TRBJ2-7; maybe TRBD1 (5 bases). The clonotype was recovered from a man aged 45-65 years with active COVID-19. What was sequenced was peripheral blood. The chain's CDR3 is CASSPSQVSYEQYF. CDR3 sequence (DNA): TGTGCCAGCAGCCCATCACAGGTCTCCTACGAGCAGTACTTC. The variable domain in full, with the rest retrieved from reference TRBV7-9 and TRBJ2-7, is DTGVSQNPRHKITKRGQNVTFRCDPISEHNRLYWYRQTLGQGPEFLTYFQNEAQLEKSRLLSDRFSAERPKGSFSTLEIQRTEQGDSAMYLCASSPSQVSYEQYFGPGTRLTVT.